These T cell receptor beta chains were read from a single sample in a study of blood T cell repertoires in COVID-19. Only in-frame clones appear in the TCRdb table, and some are missing; sequencing was by immunoSEQ multiplex PCR. This table has roughly 260,000 clones, approximately 86% appearing once. Sequenced: PBMCs or T cells enriched from blood (not recorded which). The receptors stem from a woman in her twenties or thirties with acute COVID-19. Both conserved end residues are part of each CDR3. The D gene is left open where the match is weak. Size is omitted from some rows. Given values are once, few, many or a class for expanded clones.

TRBD2 TRBJ2-5 TRBV7-3 - CASSSAGGQETQYF TGTGCCAGCAGCTCAGCGGGGGGGCAAGAGACCCAGTACTTC
- TRBJ1-1 TRBV21-1 - CASTHRVPKWNTEAFF TGTGCCAGCACCCATCGAGTCCCGAAGTGGAACACTGAAGCTTTCTTT
- TRBJ1-1 TRBV12-5 - CASGQYITMNTEAFF TGTGCTAGTGGCCAATACATAACCATGAACACTGAAGCTTTCTTT
- TRBJ1-2 TRBV5-6 many CASSPYRGEPPNYGYTF TGTGCCAGCAGCCCTTATCGGGGGGAGCCCCCTAACTATGGCTACACCTTC
- TRBJ1-4 TRBV5-1 - CASSPREGEKLFF TGCGCCAGCAGCCCCCGGGAGGGTGAAAAACTGTTTTTT
- TRBJ2-7 TRBV6-5 - CASSRQGSYEQYF TGTGCCAGCAGCCGGCAGGGCTCCTACGAGCAGTACTTC
- TRBJ2-2 TRBV7-7 - CASSPGGGSELFF TGTGCTAGCAGCCCCGGAGGCGGGTCCGAGCTGTTTTTT
- TRBJ2-5 TRBV5-1 - CASSLPAGETQYF TGCGCCAGCAGCTTGCCAGCGGGAGAGACCCAGTACTTC
TRBD2 TRBJ2-1 TRBV6-2/TRBV6-3 - CASSYSASGSYNEQFF TGTGCCAGCAGTTACTCGGCTAGCGGCTCCTACAATGAGCAGTTCTTC
- TRBJ2-1 TRBV3-1/TRBV3-2 - CASSQDLNEQFF TGTGCCAGCAGCCAAGACCTAAATGAGCAGTTCTTC
- TRBJ1-2 TRBV4-1 - CASSQGQWVTYGYTF TGCGCCAGCAGCCAAGGACAGTGGGTTACCTATGGCTACACCTTC
TRBD1 TRBJ2-7 TRBV4-3 - CASSLNRQGRYEQYF TGCGCCAGCAGCCTAAATAGACAGGGGCGCTACGAGCAGTACTTC
- TRBJ1-4 TRBV7-9 - CASSRLATNEKLFF TGTGCCAGCAGCCGACTAGCAACTAATGAAAAACTGTTTTTT
TRBD1 TRBJ1-6 TRBV29-1 - CSVGQGVDSPLHF TGCAGCGTGGGACAGGGGGTGGATTCACCCCTCCACTTT
TRBD1 TRBJ2-2 TRBV2 - CASSKPWTGAGELFF TGTGCCAGCAGTAAGCCCTGGACAGGGGCCGGGGAGCTGTTTTTT
- TRBJ2-5 TRBV7-9 - CASSLSEPEQYF TGTGCCAGCAGCCTTAGCGAGCCGGAACAGTACTTC
- TRBJ2-3 TRBV6-4 - CASSISEADTQYF TGTGCCAGCAGTATCTCAGAGGCAGATACGCAGTATTTT
- TRBJ2-7 TRBV19 once CASSMSRSRNEQYF TGTGCCAGTAGTATGTCGCGTTCGCGGAACGAGCAGTACTTC
- TRBJ2-3 TRBV27 - CASSFLTDTQYF TGTGCCAGCAGTTTCCTCACAGATACGCAGTATTTT
TRBD1 TRBJ2-5 TRBV7-3 - CASSHIGQGETQYF TGTGCCAGCAGCCATATAGGACAGGGAGAGACCCAGTACTTC